This TCR beta chain appears in the sequencing data of a study of tumor-infiltrating lymphocytes in localized non-small cell lung cancer. Germline loops: CDR1 MNHEY, CDR2 SVGAGI. This CDR3 has 16 residues. The ends were cut back, 0 bases at V and 2 bases at J, with 12 bases in the middle. TCRdb keeps only in-frame clones here, not all; method: immunoSEQ multiplex PCR. Seen here are about 9,800 clones, 60% to 75% observed once, and the top ten hold about a fifth. Sequenced: lung tumor tissue. The clonotype originates from a human donor with non-small cell lung cancer. The rearrangement uses TRBV6-5 and TRBJ2-3; no reliable D call. CDR3 residues: CASSYSARKNTDTQYF. The DNA of the CDR3 is TGTGCCAGCAGTTACTCTGCTAGAAAGAACACAGATACGCAGTATTTT.